Included here is one TCR beta chain sequence, with context. Losses at the gene ends were 5 bases for V and 8 bases for J; bases not matched to a gene: 11. Germline values: CDR1 SGHRS, CDR2 YFSETQ. This CDR3 contains 16 residues. The sample belongs to a study of blood T cell repertoires in COVID-19. Sequencing was performed with immunoSEQ multiplex PCR; in TCRdb, only in-frame clones are kept and a portion is missing. The table lists 100,000 to 110,000 clones, approximately 89% of them singletons. The chain combines TRBV5-1 with TRBJ2-2, with 11 positions matching TRBD2. What was sequenced was peripheral blood. The TCR comes from a man aged 50-60 years with active COVID-19. This CDR3 reads CASSLLAGDRTGELFF. The CDR3 DNA sequence: TGCGCCAGCAGTCTACTAGCGGGGGACCGAACGGGGGAGCTGTTTTTT. Full variable domain (missing parts from reference TRBV5-1 and TRBJ2-2): KAGVTQTPRYLIKTRGQQVTLSCSPISGHRSVSWYQQTPGQGLQFLFEYFSETQRNKGNFPGRFSGRQFSNSRSEMNVSTLELGDSALYLCASSLLAGDRTGELFFGEGSRLTVL.